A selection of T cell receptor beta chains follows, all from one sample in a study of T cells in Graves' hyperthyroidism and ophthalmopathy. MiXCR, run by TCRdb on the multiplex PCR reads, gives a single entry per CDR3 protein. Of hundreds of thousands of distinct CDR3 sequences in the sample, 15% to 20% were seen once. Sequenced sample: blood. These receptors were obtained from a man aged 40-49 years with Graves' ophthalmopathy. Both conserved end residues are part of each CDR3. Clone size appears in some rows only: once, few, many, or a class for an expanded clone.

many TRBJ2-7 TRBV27 CASSLFGEGEQYF
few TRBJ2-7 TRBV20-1 CSARATGGASYEQYF
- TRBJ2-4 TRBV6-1 CASARDVRKNIQYF
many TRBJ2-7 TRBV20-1 CSATQTSGASSYEQYF
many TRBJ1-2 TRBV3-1 CASSRTGEANYGYTF
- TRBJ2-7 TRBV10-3 CAIRRGDQSSYEQYF
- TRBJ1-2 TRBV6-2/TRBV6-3 CASSLDRDTGYTF
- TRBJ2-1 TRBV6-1 CASSYGTSGIYEQFF
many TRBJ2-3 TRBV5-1 CASTSRGTTSTDTQYF
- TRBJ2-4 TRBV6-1 CASSEGSVAKNIQYF
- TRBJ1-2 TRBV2 CASTQGGGGIGYTF
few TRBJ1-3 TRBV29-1 CSVGPGGSGGNTIYF
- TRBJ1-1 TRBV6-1 CASSPLKGNTEAFF
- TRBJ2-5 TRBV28 CASSALAEKYQETQYF
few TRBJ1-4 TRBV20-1 CSASGPGNEKLFF
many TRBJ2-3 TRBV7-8 CASSVDRDGDTQYF
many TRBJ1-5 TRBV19 CASSGIEGTQPQHF
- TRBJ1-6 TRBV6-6 CASSYSGGHSSYNSPLHF
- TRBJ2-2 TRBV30 CAWSDRLPNTGELFF
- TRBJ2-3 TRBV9 CASSATLPGRGTDTQYF
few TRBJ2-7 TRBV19 CASSPRDRVKQQYF
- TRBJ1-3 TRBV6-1 CASSRGGRSSGNTIYF